The entry that follows covers one TCR beta chain sequence. The antigen is not known. The sample belongs to a study of post-analysis software for immune sequencing data. The wider study: The disease courses spanned relapsing-remitting, secondary progressive and progressive-relapsing forms of multiple sclerosis.

Study-level points and caveats: Comparison of patients with controls showed roughly five TRBV segments more frequent in patients, TRBV5-6, TRBV5-1 and TRBV20-1 among them. Controls significantly exceeded multiple sclerosis patients in normalized Chao1 diversity.

V lost 8 bases, J lost 9 bases, and 22 bases lay in between. The CDR3 spans 14 residues. The TCR beta cDNA libraries carried unique molecular identifiers. Via MiXCR, TCRdb re-called the PCR reads, giving one row per CDR3 protein. The sample yields more than 500,000 distinct CDR3 sequences, around 31% seen once. This TCR was sampled from a girl aged 2 to 17 with multiple sclerosis. The sample was blood. The chain is built from TRBV12-3 or TRBV12-4 and TRBJ2-5; D tentatively fits TRBD1 or TRBD2 (5 bases each). The CDR3 is CASSIWPEGSAQYF. The CDR3 nucleotides are TGTGCCAGCTCCATTTGGCCTGAGGGGTCGGCCCAGTACTTC.